Listed below are T cell receptor beta chains from one sample, sequenced in a study of shared clonotypes between healthy human individuals. Data came from immunoSEQ multiplex PCR; TCRdb stores just in-frame clones and leaves some out. Of 400,000 to 500,000 clones listed, less than 80% are singletons. Sequencing was done on a sample of PBMCs. These receptors originate from a woman in her thirties or forties in good health. Some clones in this sample may be carry-over from other donors' samples. Each CDR3 is given with its conserved first and last residue. A D gene is named only where the DNA matches it firmly. Expanded clones are given a class, and other clones once, few, many or no size at all.

abundance: -; j_gene: TRBJ2-5; d_gene: -; v_gene: TRBV5-1; CDR3nt: TGCGCCAGCAGCTTGGCTCCTCAAGAGACCCAGTACTTC; CDR3aa: CASSLAPQETQYF
abundance: -; j_gene: TRBJ2-2; d_gene: -; v_gene: TRBV7-3; CDR3nt: TGTGCCAGCAGAGGGCCAGGCAACACCGGGGAGCTGTTTTTT; CDR3aa: CASRGPGNTGELFF
abundance: -; j_gene: TRBJ2-1; d_gene: -; v_gene: TRBV15; CDR3nt: TGTGCCACCAGCACTAGACTGTTCACGCAGTTCTTC; CDR3aa: CATSTRLFTQFF
abundance: many; j_gene: TRBJ2-2; d_gene: TRBD2; v_gene: TRBV30; CDR3nt: TGTGCCTGGAGGCGGCTAGCGGGGCGCCGGGGCACCGGGGAGCTGTTTTTT; CDR3aa: CAWRRLAGRRGTGELFF
abundance: -; j_gene: TRBJ2-3; d_gene: -; v_gene: TRBV28; CDR3nt: TGTGCCAGCAGTTCCCCCACAGATACGCAGTATTTT; CDR3aa: CASSSPTDTQYF
abundance: -; j_gene: TRBJ2-2; d_gene: -; v_gene: TRBV11-2; CDR3nt: TGTGCCAGCAGCTTAGAGGGTGGGAACACCGGGGAGCTGTTTTTT; CDR3aa: CASSLEGGNTGELFF
abundance: -; j_gene: TRBJ2-3; d_gene: -; v_gene: TRBV30; CDR3nt: TGTGCCTGGAGTTTCGGACAGTCCACAGATACGCAGTATTTT; CDR3aa: CAWSFGQSTDTQYF
abundance: -; j_gene: TRBJ2-1; d_gene: TRBD2; v_gene: TRBV7-2; CDR3nt: TGTGCCAGCAGCTTGACTAGCGGGAGGGCCCAAATCTACAATGAGCAGTTCTTC; CDR3aa: CASSLTSGRAQIYNEQFF
abundance: -; j_gene: TRBJ2-5; d_gene: TRBD1; v_gene: TRBV13; CDR3nt: TGTGCCAGCAGCAGTGGGACAGGGGTAGGGGAGACCCAGTACTTC; CDR3aa: CASSSGTGVGETQYF
abundance: few; j_gene: TRBJ2-7; d_gene: TRBD1; v_gene: TRBV5-1; CDR3nt: TGCGCCAGCAGCTTGGTAGGGACAGAATACTACGAGCAGTACTTC; CDR3aa: CASSLVGTEYYEQYF
abundance: -; j_gene: TRBJ2-2; d_gene: TRBD1; v_gene: TRBV5-1; CDR3nt: TGCGCCAGCAGCCCGGACAGGGAGGCCGGGGAGCTGTTTTTT; CDR3aa: CASSPDREAGELFF
abundance: -; j_gene: TRBJ1-4; d_gene: -; v_gene: TRBV6-1; CDR3nt: TGTGCCAGCAGTACGGAGTCTAATGAAAAACTGTTTTTT; CDR3aa: CASSTESNEKLFF
abundance: -; j_gene: TRBJ2-7; d_gene: TRBD1; v_gene: TRBV6-5; CDR3nt: TGTGCCAGCAGTACAGGGGGCCGCTACGAGCAGTACTTC; CDR3aa: CASSTGGRYEQYF
abundance: -; j_gene: TRBJ2-5; d_gene: -; v_gene: TRBV6-5; CDR3nt: TGTGCCAGCAGTTACGAAAGCGGAAGGCAAGAGACCCAGTACTTC; CDR3aa: CASSYESGRQETQYF
abundance: -; j_gene: TRBJ2-7; d_gene: -; v_gene: TRBV6-6; CDR3nt: TGTGCCAGCAGGGGGGTACAGGCCTCCTACGAGCAGTACTTC; CDR3aa: CASRGVQASYEQYF
abundance: -; j_gene: TRBJ1-5; d_gene: TRBD1; v_gene: TRBV10-1; CDR3nt: TGCGCCAGCAGTGAGTGGACAGGGGCGAGCAATCAGCCCCAGCATTTT; CDR3aa: CASSEWTGASNQPQHF
abundance: -; j_gene: TRBJ2-1; d_gene: TRBD2; v_gene: TRBV7-3; CDR3nt: TGTGCCAGCGGGGCTAGCGGGAGGGAAAGTGAGCAGTTCTTC; CDR3aa: CASGASGRESEQFF
abundance: -; j_gene: TRBJ1-2; d_gene: -; v_gene: TRBV2; CDR3nt: TGTGCCAGCAACAGGGACACCTTC; CDR3aa: CASNRDTF
abundance: -; j_gene: TRBJ2-3; d_gene: -; v_gene: TRBV15; CDR3nt: TGTGCCACCAGCACAAACACAGATACGCAGTATTTT; CDR3aa: CATSTNTDTQYF
abundance: -; j_gene: TRBJ1-3; d_gene: -; v_gene: TRBV4-1; CDR3nt: TGCGCCAGCAGCGCCACAGGGAGGGGTGGAAACACCATATATTTT; CDR3aa: CASSATGRGGNTIYF
abundance: -; j_gene: TRBJ2-7; d_gene: TRBD2; v_gene: TRBV28; CDR3nt: TGTGCCAGCAGTCTCCTCGGATGGAGTAGCGGGAGATACGAGCAGTACTTC; CDR3aa: CASSLLGWSSGRYEQYF
abundance: -; j_gene: TRBJ2-1; d_gene: -; v_gene: TRBV2; CDR3nt: TGTGCCAGCAGTGAGAGCCCCTTGAAGCGGCTCAACAATGAGCAGTTCTTC; CDR3aa: CASSESPLKRLNNEQFF
abundance: -; j_gene: TRBJ2-4; d_gene: -; v_gene: TRBV20-1; CDR3nt: TGCAGTGCTAGTATATTAGCGCTGCAGTACTTC; CDR3aa: CSASILALQYF
abundance: -; j_gene: TRBJ2-5; d_gene: -; v_gene: TRBV5-5; CDR3nt: TGTGCCAGCAGCTTGGCCTGGGCGGAGACCCAGTACTTC; CDR3aa: CASSLAWAETQYF
abundance: -; j_gene: TRBJ2-1; d_gene: -; v_gene: TRBV6-1; CDR3nt: TGTGCCAGCAGTGGACTGCCCGACGGCCGTTACAATGAGCAGTTCTTC; CDR3aa: CASSGLPDGRYNEQFF
abundance: -; j_gene: TRBJ1-2; d_gene: -; v_gene: TRBV7-3; CDR3nt: TGTGCCAGCAGCTTCACTTCGGACACCGGGGGCGGCTACACCTTC; CDR3aa: CASSFTSDTGGGYTF
abundance: -; j_gene: TRBJ1-1; d_gene: -; v_gene: TRBV2; CDR3nt: TGTGCCAGCAGTGTCGGGGGCTCGGACACTGAAGCTTTCTTT; CDR3aa: CASSVGGSDTEAFF
abundance: -; j_gene: TRBJ1-2; d_gene: -; v_gene: TRBV6-1; CDR3nt: TGTGCCAGCAGAGAGGGCCACCAGCGGGTCTATGGCTACACCTTC; CDR3aa: CASREGHQRVYGYTF
abundance: few; j_gene: TRBJ1-3; d_gene: -; v_gene: TRBV27; CDR3nt: TGTGCCAGCAGTCCGACAAGCCGCTCTGGAAACACCATATATTTT; CDR3aa: CASSPTSRSGNTIYF
abundance: once; j_gene: TRBJ2-7; d_gene: -; v_gene: TRBV28; CDR3nt: TGTGCCAGCACCGTCGAGGGAGCCTCCTACGAGCAGTACTTC; CDR3aa: CASTVEGASYEQYF
abundance: -; j_gene: TRBJ2-5; d_gene: TRBD2; v_gene: TRBV5-6; CDR3nt: TGTGCCAGCAGCTTCGTGGCGGGGGACCAAGAGACCCAGTACTTC; CDR3aa: CASSFVAGDQETQYF
abundance: -; j_gene: TRBJ2-7; d_gene: -; v_gene: TRBV6-5; CDR3nt: TGTGCCAGCAGTTTGGACAGGACTAACCAGCAGTACTTC; CDR3aa: CASSLDRTNQQYF
abundance: -; j_gene: TRBJ2-5; d_gene: -; v_gene: TRBV15; CDR3nt: TGTGCCACCAGCAGAGATCGGGAAGAGACCCAGTACTTC; CDR3aa: CATSRDREETQYF
abundance: few; j_gene: TRBJ2-7; d_gene: -; v_gene: TRBV5-1; CDR3nt: TGCGCCAGCAGCCCCGTGAGGGGGGCCTACGAGCAGTACTTC; CDR3aa: CASSPVRGAYEQYF
abundance: -; j_gene: TRBJ2-2; d_gene: -; v_gene: TRBV1; CDR3nt: TGCACCAGCAGCCAAGATTGGGCAGGGGGCTTCACCGGGGAGCTGTTTTTT; CDR3aa: CTSSQDWAGGFTGELFF
abundance: -; j_gene: TRBJ2-7; d_gene: -; v_gene: TRBV6-1; CDR3nt: TGTGCCAGCAGCCCCTCAGAGCGCGGCGAGCAGTACTTC; CDR3aa: CASSPSERGEQYF
abundance: -; j_gene: TRBJ2-1; d_gene: -; v_gene: TRBV14; CDR3nt: TGTGCCAGCAGCCTTCCCGGGACCCCATACAATGAGCAGTTCTTC; CDR3aa: CASSLPGTPYNEQFF
abundance: -; j_gene: TRBJ2-5; d_gene: -; v_gene: TRBV2; CDR3nt: TGTGCCAGCAGCCGAGGGTTACGGGGTGGAGAGACCCAGTACTTC; CDR3aa: CASSRGLRGGETQYF
abundance: -; j_gene: TRBJ2-3; d_gene: -; v_gene: TRBV13; CDR3nt: TGTGCCAGCAGCTTTAGTACTAGCCCTGGCACAGATACGCAGTATTTT; CDR3aa: CASSFSTSPGTDTQYF
abundance: -; j_gene: TRBJ2-1; d_gene: -; v_gene: TRBV5-1; CDR3nt: TGCGCCAGCAGCCCGCGACTAGATTACAATGAGCAGTTCTTC; CDR3aa: CASSPRLDYNEQFF
abundance: -; j_gene: TRBJ2-1; d_gene: -; v_gene: TRBV6-6; CDR3nt: TGTGCCAGCAGTTACTCGAGGGGACCAGCGTACAATGAGCAGTTCTTC; CDR3aa: CASSYSRGPAYNEQFF
abundance: few; j_gene: TRBJ2-7; d_gene: -; v_gene: TRBV28; CDR3nt: TGTGCCAGCACAACAGGGGGGGCAAGCTACTACGAGCAGTACTTC; CDR3aa: CASTTGGASYYEQYF
abundance: -; j_gene: TRBJ2-7; d_gene: TRBD2; v_gene: TRBV5-1; CDR3nt: TGCGCCAGCAGCCCAAACCCTAGCGGCCACTACGAGCAGTACTTC; CDR3aa: CASSPNPSGHYEQYF
abundance: -; j_gene: TRBJ2-7; d_gene: -; v_gene: TRBV9; CDR3nt: TGTGCCAGCAGCGTAGCTAGCAGCGGTTGGAACGAGCAGTACTTC; CDR3aa: CASSVASSGWNEQYF
abundance: -; j_gene: TRBJ1-3; d_gene: -; v_gene: TRBV11-2; CDR3nt: TGTGCCAGCAGTAAGGGGTTCTCTGGAAACACCATATATTTT; CDR3aa: CASSKGFSGNTIYF
abundance: once; j_gene: TRBJ1-1; d_gene: TRBD1; v_gene: TRBV2; CDR3nt: TGTGCCAGCAGTCCTAACACAGGGGAGAACACTGAAGCTTTCTTT; CDR3aa: CASSPNTGENTEAFF